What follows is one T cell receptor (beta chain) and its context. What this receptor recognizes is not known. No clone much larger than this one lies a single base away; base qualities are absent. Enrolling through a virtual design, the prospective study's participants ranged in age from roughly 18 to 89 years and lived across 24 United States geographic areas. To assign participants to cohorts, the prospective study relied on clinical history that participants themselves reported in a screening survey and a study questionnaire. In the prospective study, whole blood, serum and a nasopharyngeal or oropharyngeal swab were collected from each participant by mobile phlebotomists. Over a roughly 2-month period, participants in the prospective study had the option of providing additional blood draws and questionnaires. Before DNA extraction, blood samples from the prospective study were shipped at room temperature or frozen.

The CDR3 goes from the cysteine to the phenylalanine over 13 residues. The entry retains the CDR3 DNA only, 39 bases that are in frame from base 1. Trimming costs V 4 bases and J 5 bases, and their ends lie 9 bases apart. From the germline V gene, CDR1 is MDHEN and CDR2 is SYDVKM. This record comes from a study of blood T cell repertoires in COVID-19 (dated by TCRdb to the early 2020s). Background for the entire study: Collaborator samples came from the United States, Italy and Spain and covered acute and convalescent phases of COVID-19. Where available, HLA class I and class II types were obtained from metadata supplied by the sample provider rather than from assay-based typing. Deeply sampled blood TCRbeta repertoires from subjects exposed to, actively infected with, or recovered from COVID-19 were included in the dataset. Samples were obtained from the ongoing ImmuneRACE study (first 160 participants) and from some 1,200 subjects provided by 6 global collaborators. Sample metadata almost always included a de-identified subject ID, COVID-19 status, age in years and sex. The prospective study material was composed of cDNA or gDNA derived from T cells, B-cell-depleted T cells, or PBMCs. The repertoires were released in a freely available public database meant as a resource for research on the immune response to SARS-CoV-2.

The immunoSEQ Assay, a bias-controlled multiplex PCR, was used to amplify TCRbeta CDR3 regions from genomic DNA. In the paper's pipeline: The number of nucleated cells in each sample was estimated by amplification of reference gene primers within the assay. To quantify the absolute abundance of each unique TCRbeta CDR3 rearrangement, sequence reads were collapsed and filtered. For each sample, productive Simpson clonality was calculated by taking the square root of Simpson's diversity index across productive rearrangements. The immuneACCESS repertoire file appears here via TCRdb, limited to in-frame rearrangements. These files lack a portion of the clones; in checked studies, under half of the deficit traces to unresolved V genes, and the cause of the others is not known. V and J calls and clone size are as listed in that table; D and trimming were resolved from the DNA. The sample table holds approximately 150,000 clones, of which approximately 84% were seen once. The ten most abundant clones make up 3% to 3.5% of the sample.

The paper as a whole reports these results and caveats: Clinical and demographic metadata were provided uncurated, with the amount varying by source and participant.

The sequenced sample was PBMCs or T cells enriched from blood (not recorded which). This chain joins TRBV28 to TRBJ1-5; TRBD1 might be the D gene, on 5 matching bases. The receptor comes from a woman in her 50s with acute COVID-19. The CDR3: CASSSLGDQPQHF. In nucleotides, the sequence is TGTGCCAGCAGTTCCCTAGGGGATCAGCCCCAGCATTTT.